The 6 T cell receptor beta chains in this list originate from one sample, sequenced in a study of blood T cell repertoires in COVID-19. The protocol was immunoSEQ multiplex PCR, while the TCRdb copy is restricted to in-frame clones and leaves out a portion. The table records 350,000 to 400,000 clones, 88% of them present only once. Sequencing was performed on PBMCs or T cells enriched from blood (not recorded which). These TCRs come from a woman under 30 who had recovered from COVID-19.

In this sample, this clone turned up a few times. V usage is TRBV9 and J usage is TRBJ1-6, with a weak D call TRBD1 (6 bases). CDR1 is SGDLS, CDR2 YYNGEE, per germline. The CDR3 has 14 amino acids. The V end was cut by 0 bases, the J end by 8 bases, with 9 bases between. In DNA form, the CDR3 reads TGTGCCAGCAGCGTAGGAGGGGGGGATTCACCCCTCCACTTT. Protein sequence: CASSVGGGDSPLHF.

The genes are TRBV6-5 and TRBJ2-1; 7 nucleotides match TRBD1. CDR1 is MNHEY, CDR2 SVGAGI, per germline. This CDR3 is built from 16 residues. V was clipped by 3 bases and J by 7 bases; unmatched bases: 12. The CDR3, as DNA: TGTGCCAGCAGTTATTATCGACAAGGGGGCAGAAATGAGCAGTTCTTC. The encoded protein is CASSYYRQGGRNEQFF.

CDR3 protein: CASKGPGINTEAFF. The CDR3 DNA follows: TGTGCCAGCAAAGGACCGGGGATTAACACTGAAGCTTTCTTT. J is TRBJ1-1 and V is TRBV27; D not resolved. Germline V gene sequence: CDR1 MNHEY, CDR2 SMNVEV (reference sequence). CDR3 length: 14 residues. Trimming took 7 bases from V and 2 from J, leaving 14 bases between them.

This chain uses TRBV28 with TRBJ1-1; D is unresolved. This CDR3 region has 13 residues. V was pared by 3 bases and J by 3 bases, with 8 bases between. Germline CDR1 MDHEN, CDR2 SYDVKM. The CDR3 nucleotides are TGTGCCAGCAGTTTCCTGCGGGACACTGAAGCTTTCTTT. Protein product: CASSFLRDTEAFF. Complete variable domain (other parts from reference TRBV28 and TRBJ1-1): DVKVTQSSRYLVKRTGEKVFLECVQDMDHENMFWYRQDPGLGLRLIYFSYDVKMKEKGDIPEGYSVSREKKERFSLILESASTNQTSMYLCASSFLRDTEAFFGQGTRLTVV.

The gene calls are TRBV11-1 and TRBJ2-5, with a weak D call TRBD1 (6 bases). In germline, CDR1 is SGHAT, CDR2 FQDESV (reference sequence). This CDR3 has 15 residues. The V and J ends lost 2 bases and 6 bases respectively, with 16 bases between them. CDR3 bases: TGTGCCAGCAGCTTACCACAGGGAAGTGGGAAGACCCAGTACTTC. Its translation is CASSLPQGSGKTQYF.

V is TRBV27 and J is TRBJ2-3; TRBD1 matches 7 bases. Trimming cost V 6 bases and J 3 bases; bases outside gene matches: 9. CDR1 and CDR2 from the germline V gene are MNHEY and SMNVEV (reference sequence). The CDR3 contains 15 residues. The CDR3 DNA is TGTGCCAGCAGCTTACAGGGGATTCGAACAGATACGCAGTATTTT. Residues: CASSLQGIRTDTQYF.